Following are 27 T cell receptor beta chains from one sample sequenced in a study of early T cells in non-severe SARS-CoV-2 infection listed by TCRdb under 2021. Libraries were built with 5' RACE. Instrument used: NextSeq 500. Clones were called with MiXCR by TCRdb after fastp trimmed the public reads at Q25, and only in-frame beta chains were retained. CDR3 protein duplicates are merged, each entry listing the most common genes and DNA. The sample table shows 65,000 to 80,000 distinct CDR3 sequences, and about 12% are seen once. The top ten hold around 6% of the sample. The sequencing sample was made of whole blood. The receptor source for this set is an adult who was a healthcare worker with PCR-confirmed SARS-CoV-2 infection or an uninfected control (not recorded which).

This clonotype came up many times. This chain uses TRBV15 with TRBJ2-1, with D uncertain. The CDR3 spans 12 residues. Germline CDR1 reads LNHNV; CDR2 reads YYDKDF (reference sequence). Trimming stripped 0 bases from V and 8 bases from J, with 5 bases between. DNA of the CDR3: TGTGCCACCAGCAGAGATAGGGATGAGCAGTTCTTC. This encodes CATSRDRDEQFF.

This clonotype was seen a handful of times. The V gene is TRBV4-1, the J gene TRBJ2-2, with TRBD1 matching over 9 bases. This CDR3 has 15 residues. CDR1 and CDR2 (germline): MGHRA, YSYEKL. V lost 4 bases to trimming and J lost 6 bases; unmatched junction nucleotides: 6. In DNA, the CDR3 is TGCGCCAGCAGCCGGGGACAGGGAAGGGCCGGGGAGCTGTTTTTT. It yields the protein CASSRGQGRAGELFF.

V and J are TRBV2 and TRBJ2-2; D is possibly TRBD2 (5 bases). The V gene lost 8 bases and the J gene lost 1 base, with 11 bases spanning the gap. CDR1 is SNHLY and CDR2 is FYNNEI in the germline V gene. CDR3 size: 14 residues. Here the CDR3 DNA reads TGTGCCAGCCGCAGGACTGTGAACACCGGGGAGCTGTTTTTT. Protein sequence: CASRRTVNTGELFF.

The V gene is TRBV5-1, the J gene TRBJ2-1; 11 bases match TRBD1. Germline-derived CDR1 and CDR2 are SGHRS and YFSETQ. V lost 4 bases, J lost 6 bases, and 3 bases stayed unmatched. This CDR3 is 14 amino acids long. The CDR3 spells CASSEGTGGNEQFF. Here the CDR3 DNA reads TGCGCCAGCAGCGAAGGGACAGGGGGCAATGAGCAGTTCTTC.

This clonotype was observed a handful of times. The CDR3 protein is CSARVQDEQYF. The CDR3 nucleotides read TGCAGCGCCAGGGTCCAGGACGAGCAGTACTTC. The genes are TRBV29-1 and TRBJ2-7; possible D gene TRBD1, 5 bases. The CDR3 has 11 residues. Germline V gene lookup returns CDR1 SQVTM and CDR2 ANQGSEA. V shed 7 bases and J shed 5 bases, with 12 bases lying between them.

This clonotype was counted a few times. V and J are TRBV28 and TRBJ2-4; D is ambiguous. The CDR3 extends over 16 amino acids. Germline CDR1 MDHEN, CDR2 SYDVKM. V was pared by 2 bases and J by 3 bases, with 14 bases between. The CDR3 bases are TGTGCCAGCAGTTTACCAACCTTATTCGGCAAAAACATTCAGTACTTC. It encodes CASSLPTLFGKNIQYF. The entire variable domain, with the rest obtained from reference TRBV28 and TRBJ2-4, is as follows: DVKVTQSSRYLVKRTGEKVFLECVQDMDHENMFWYRQDPGLGLRLIYFSYDVKMKEKGDIPEGYSVSREKKERFSLILESASTNQTSMYLCASSLPTLFGKNIQYFGAGTRLSVL.

This clonotype was detected many times. The CDR3 spells CASSPAASGSGQETQYF. CDR3 coding DNA: TGTGCCAGCAGCCCGGCCGCTAGCGGGAGTGGCCAAGAGACCCAGTACTTC. The genes are TRBV3-1 and TRBJ2-5; 10 bases are shared with TRBD2. Per germline, CDR1 LGHDT and CDR2 YNNKEL (reference sequence). The CDR3 covers 17 residues. V lost 4 bases and J lost 1; bases outside the gene matches: 9.

This clonotype was seen repeatedly, ten times or more. The rearrangement joins TRBV2 to TRBJ2-3, with 8 bases lining up with TRBD2. From germline, CDR1 is SNHLY and CDR2 FYNNEI. The ends lost 5 bases at V and 0 bases at J; junction bases unmatched: 4. The CDR3 runs 15 residues. The CDR3 DNA follows: TGTGCCAGCAGTATGACTAGCGTGAGCACAGATACGCAGTATTTT. This codes for CASSMTSVSTDTQYF.

There are a few counts of this clonotype. The chain recombines TRBV30 with TRBJ2-7; D unresolved. The CDR3 runs to 14 residues. V was pared by 4 bases and J by 2 bases, with 15 bases between. Germline V gives CDR1 GTSNPN, CDR2 SVGIG (reference sequence). The CDR3 nucleotides are TGTGCCTGGATTTTCTTGGGGAAAGCCTACGAGCAGTACTTC. It yields the protein CAWIFLGKAYEQYF. Supplemented by reference TRBV30 and TRBJ2-7, the full variable domain reads SQTIHQWPATLVQPVGSPLSLECTVEGTSNPNLYWYRQAAGRGLQLLFYSVGIGQISSEVPQNLSASRPQDRQFILSSKKLLLSDSGFYLCAWIFLGKAYEQYFGPGTRLTVT.

In its sample, this clonotype was seen many times. V gene TRBV20-1 combines with J gene TRBJ2-7; D gene unclear. The V end lost 0 bases, the J end lost 4 bases, and 13 bases lay between the germline ends. This CDR3 comprises 14 residues. Germline CDR1 and CDR2: DFQATT and SNEGSKA (reference sequence). CDR3 bases: TGCAGTGCTAGAGAGGATAGGGTCCTTTACGAGCAGTACTTC. It specifies CSAREDRVLYEQYF.

At least ten counts were recorded for this clonotype. This rearrangement joins TRBV12-3 or TRBV12-4 to TRBJ2-5; the D is unclear. This CDR3 contains 15 residues. V was cut by 9 bases and J by 6 bases, with 23 bases left in between. CDR3: CASSPSRFLAQTQYF. The CDR3, as DNA: TGTGCCAGTAGCCCGTCTCGATTCCTGGCCCAGACCCAGTACTTC.

This clonotype was seen a few times. This chain connects TRBV4-1 to TRBJ2-2, with TRBD2 identical over 15 bases. Trimming cost V 0 bases and J 6 bases; bases outside gene matches: 5. The CDR3 contains 18 residues. The germline V gene has CDR1 MGHRA and CDR2 YSYEKL. The CDR3 sequence: CASSQEGLAGGSAGELFF. In DNA form, the CDR3 reads TGCGCCAGCAGCCAAGAGGGACTAGCGGGGGGTTCTGCCGGGGAGCTGTTTTTT.

This clonotype has a handful of counts. This chain links TRBV29-1 with TRBJ2-7; 9 nucleotides agree with TRBD1. Trimming removed 3 bases from V and 7 bases from J; junction bases left unmatched: 1. The CDR3 is 11 residues long. CDR1 SQVTM and CDR2 ANQGSEA come from the germline V gene. The CDR3 DNA reads TGCAGCGTTGAGGACAGGGGAGAGCAGTACTTC. This translates into CSVEDRGEQYF.

This CDR3 is CASSIGLEETQYF. Written as DNA, the CDR3 is TGTGCCAGCAGCATAGGACTAGAAGAGACCCAGTACTTC. The chain couples TRBV12-3 or TRBV12-4 to TRBJ2-5, with 7 positions matching TRBD2. The CDR3 length is 13 residues. Trimming removed 6 bases from V and 3 bases from J; junction bases left unmatched: 4.

This clonotype was counted at least ten times. The V gene is TRBV18, the J gene TRBJ1-1; 7 positions agree with TRBD1. The CDR3 has 14 amino acids. The germline gives CDR1 KGHSH, CDR2 LQKENI. The V gene end was trimmed by 4 bases and the J gene end by 1 base; junction bases not matched to a gene: 3. The CDR3 nucleotides are TGTGCCAGCTCACGGGACAGAAAGAACACTGAAGCTTTCTTT. This sequence encodes CASSRDRKNTEAFF.

J is TRBJ1-1 and V is TRBV12-3 or TRBV12-4; no firm D call. CDR3 length: 14 amino acids. The V end was cut by 5 bases, the J end by 1 base, with 11 bases between. The DNA for the CDR3 is TGTGCCAGCAGTCTACGGGGTGGGAACACTGAAGCTTTCTTT. It yields the protein CASSLRGGNTEAFF.

This clonotype has just a few counts. J is TRBJ1-4 and V is TRBV6-2 or TRBV6-3; D is possibly TRBD1 (5 bases). CDR1 and CDR2 (germline): MNHEY, SVGEGT. This CDR3 has 13 amino acids. V shed 7 bases and J shed 8 bases, with 14 bases lying between them. DNA for the CDR3: TGTGCCAGCACCCAAAGGGGCGTCGAAAAACTGTTTTTT. Translating gives CASTQRGVEKLFF.

The sample holds many counts of this clonotype. This chain joins TRBV11-2 and TRBJ1-2, with D perhaps TRBD1 (6 bases). This CDR3 contains 14 residues. Trimming left V 5 bases short and J 4 bases short, with 14 bases between. CDR1 SGHAT and CDR2 FQNNGV come from the germline V gene. CDR3 region: CASSPVQGGYGYTF. CDR3 DNA: TGTGCCAGCAGCCCAGTACAGGGCGGCTATGGCTACACCTTC.

Only a few counts were recorded for this clonotype. The rearrangement links TRBV4-2 to TRBJ1-2, with TRBD1 identical over 7 bases. Germline V gene sequence: CDR1 LGHNA, CDR2 YNFKEQ. Losses at the gene ends were 0 bases for V and 4 bases for J; bases not matched to a gene: 8. This CDR3 has 16 amino acids. CDR3 in DNA: TGTGCCAGCAGCCAAGACTTACAGGGGCCCGCCTATGGCTACACCTTC. As protein: CASSQDLQGPAYGYTF.

This clonotype was detected ten times or more. The CDR3 region has the DNA TGCAGCGTGCGGCTGGGGGGAGAGACCCAGTACTTC. Translating gives CSVRLGGETQYF. The chain recombines TRBV29-1 with TRBJ2-5, with a tentative D call TRBD2 (6 bases). The CDR3 contains 12 residues. Trimming left V 6 bases short and J 4 bases short, with 12 bases between. Germline V gene lookup returns CDR1 SQVTM and CDR2 ANQGSEA.

There are a few counts of this clonotype. The genes are TRBV20-1 and TRBJ2-5; 9 bases agree with TRBD2. The CDR3 extends over 16 amino acids. Trimming removed 2 bases from V and 6 bases from J; junction bases left unmatched: 13. CDR1 is DFQATT and CDR2 is SNEGSKA in the germline V gene (reference sequence). DNA of the CDR3: TGCAGTGCTAGAACCCAAGGTTCTAGCGGGACGAAGACCCAGTACTTC. This gives the protein CSARTQGSSGTKTQYF.

The CDR3 region is CASSKVSQGGGGARYEQYF. The CDR3 nucleotides are TGTGCCAGCAGCAAAGTGTCCCAGGGGGGTGGCGGGGCACGTTACGAGCAGTACTTC. The chain uses TRBV4-2 and TRBJ2-7, with D perhaps TRBD1 (7 bases). The germline CDR1 and CDR2 sequences are LGHNA and YNFKEQ. The CDR3 length is 19 residues. Trimming took 5 bases from V and 4 from J, leaving 30 bases between them.

This clonotype was seen many times. The chain combines TRBV7-9 with TRBJ1-1; no clear D. The CDR3 extends over 11 amino acids. V dropped 5 bases and J dropped 5 bases, with 6 bases sitting between them. From germline, CDR1 is SEHNR and CDR2 FQNEAQ (reference sequence). For the CDR3, the DNA is TGTGCCAGCAGCCCGGAGACTGAAGCTTTCTTT. Protein: CASSPETEAFF.

This clonotype was found many times. V is TRBV27 and J is TRBJ2-7; the D gene is possibly TRBD1 (5 bases). Germline values: CDR1 MNHEY, CDR2 SMNVEV (reference sequence). Trimming removed 6 bases at V and 3 bases at J, with 15 bases between. There are 14 residues in the CDR3. CDR3 sequence: CASSPDRVRYEQYF. In nucleotides, the CDR3 is TGTGCCAGCAGCCCCGACAGAGTCCGCTACGAGCAGTACTTC.

The J gene is TRBJ2-2, the V gene TRBV20-1; D could derive from TRBD1 or TRBD2 (5 bases each). V was pared by 3 bases and J by 0 bases, with 5 bases between. The CDR3 is made up of 13 amino acids. CDR1 and CDR2 (germline): DFQATT, SNEGSKA (reference sequence). For the CDR3, the DNA is TGCAGTGCTAGGGGACCGAACACCGGGGAGCTGTTTTTT. Its protein is CSARGPNTGELFF.

This clonotype showed up just a few times. This chain connects TRBV29-1 to TRBJ2-7, with a possible D match to TRBD2 (6 bases). Germline-derived CDR1 and CDR2 are SQVTM and ANQGSEA. The CDR3 is made up of 9 amino acids. Trimming removed 7 bases from V and 11 bases from J, with 12 bases in between. The CDR3: CSGRGRKYF. CDR3 sequence (DNA): TGCAGCGGGCGGGGTAGGAAGTACTTC.

This sequence joins TRBV29-1 and TRBJ1-1; D is possibly TRBD1 (6 bases). From germline, CDR1 is SQVTM and CDR2 ANQGSEA. Trimming pared 2 bases from V and 5 bases from J, leaving 9 bases between. CDR3 length: 12 residues. This CDR3 is CSVEKGGTEAFF. CDR3 nucleotides: TGCAGCGTTGAAAAGGGGGGAACTGAAGCTTTCTTT. The full variable domain, rest sourced from reference TRBV29-1 and TRBJ1-1, is SAVISQKPSRDICQRGTSLTIQCQVDSQVTMMFWYRQQPGQSLTLIATANQGSEATYESGFVIDKFPISRPNLTFSTLTVSNMSPEDSSIYLCSVEKGGTEAFFGQGTRLTVV.